This T cell receptor (beta chain) was profiled in a study of OX40 agonist ivuxolimab in advanced cancers. CDR3 size: 12 residues. V was shortened by 8 bases and J by 3 bases, with 11 bases between the two germline ends. CDR1 MNHNS and CDR2 SASEGT come from the germline V gene. Here immunoSEQ multiplex PCR was the method, and the copy in TCRdb shows in-frame clones only, minus some. The sample includes around 69,000 clones, roughly 87% of them seen just once. The sequence came from an adult with an advanced solid tumor such as melanoma, head and neck, liver or kidney cancer. The sequencing here drew on CD4+ or CD8+ T cells sorted from blood, taken in a trial of the OX40 agonist ivuxolimab. J is TRBJ2-7 and V is TRBV6-1, with a weak D call TRBD2 (6 bases). The chain's CDR3 is CASLGTFYEQYF. CDR3 nucleotides: TGTGCCAGCTTGGGGACTTTCTACGAGCAGTACTTC.